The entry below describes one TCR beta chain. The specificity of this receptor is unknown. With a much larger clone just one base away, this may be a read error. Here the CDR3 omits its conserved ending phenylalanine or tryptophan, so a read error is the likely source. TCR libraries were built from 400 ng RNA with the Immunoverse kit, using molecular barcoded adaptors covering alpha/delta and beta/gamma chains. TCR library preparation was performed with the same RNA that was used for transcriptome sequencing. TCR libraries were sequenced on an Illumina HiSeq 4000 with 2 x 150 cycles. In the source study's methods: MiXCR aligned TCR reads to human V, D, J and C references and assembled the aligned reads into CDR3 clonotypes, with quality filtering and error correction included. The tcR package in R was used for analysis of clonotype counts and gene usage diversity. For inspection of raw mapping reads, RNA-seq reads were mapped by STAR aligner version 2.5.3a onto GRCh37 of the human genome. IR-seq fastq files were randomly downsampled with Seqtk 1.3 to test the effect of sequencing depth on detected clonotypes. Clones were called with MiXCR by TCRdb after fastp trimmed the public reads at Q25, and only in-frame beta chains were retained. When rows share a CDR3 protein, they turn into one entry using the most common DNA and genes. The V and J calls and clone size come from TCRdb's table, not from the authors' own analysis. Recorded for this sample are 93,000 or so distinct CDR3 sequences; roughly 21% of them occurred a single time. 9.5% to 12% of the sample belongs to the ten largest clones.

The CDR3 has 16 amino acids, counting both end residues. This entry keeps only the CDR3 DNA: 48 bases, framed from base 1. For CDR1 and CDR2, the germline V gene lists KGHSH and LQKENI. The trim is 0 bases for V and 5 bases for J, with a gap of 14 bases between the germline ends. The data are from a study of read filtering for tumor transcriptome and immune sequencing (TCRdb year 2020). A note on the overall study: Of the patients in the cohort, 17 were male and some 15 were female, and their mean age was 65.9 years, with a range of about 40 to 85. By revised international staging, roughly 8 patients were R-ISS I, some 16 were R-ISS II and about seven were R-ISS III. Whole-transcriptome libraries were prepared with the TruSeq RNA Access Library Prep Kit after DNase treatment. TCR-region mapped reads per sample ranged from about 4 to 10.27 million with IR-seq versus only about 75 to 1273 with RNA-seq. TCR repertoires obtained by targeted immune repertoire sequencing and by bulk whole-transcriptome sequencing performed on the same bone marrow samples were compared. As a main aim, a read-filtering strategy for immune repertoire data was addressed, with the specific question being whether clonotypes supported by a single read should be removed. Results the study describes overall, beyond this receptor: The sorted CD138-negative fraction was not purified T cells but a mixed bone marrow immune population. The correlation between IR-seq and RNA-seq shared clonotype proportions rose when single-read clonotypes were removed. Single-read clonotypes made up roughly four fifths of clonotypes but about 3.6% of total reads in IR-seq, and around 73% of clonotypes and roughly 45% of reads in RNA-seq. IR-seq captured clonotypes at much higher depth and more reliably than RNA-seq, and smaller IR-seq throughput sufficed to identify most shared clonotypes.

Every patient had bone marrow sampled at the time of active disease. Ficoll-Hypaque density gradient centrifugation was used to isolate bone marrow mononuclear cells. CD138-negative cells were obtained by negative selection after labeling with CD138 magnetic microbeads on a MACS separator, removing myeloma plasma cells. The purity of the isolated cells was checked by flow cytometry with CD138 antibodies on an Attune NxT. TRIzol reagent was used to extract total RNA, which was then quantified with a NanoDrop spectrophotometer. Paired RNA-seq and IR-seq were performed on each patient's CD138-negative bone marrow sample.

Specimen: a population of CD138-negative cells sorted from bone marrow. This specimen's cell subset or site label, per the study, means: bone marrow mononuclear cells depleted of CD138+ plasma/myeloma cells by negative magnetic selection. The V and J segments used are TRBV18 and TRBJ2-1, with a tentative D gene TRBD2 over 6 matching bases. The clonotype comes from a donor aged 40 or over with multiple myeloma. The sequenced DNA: TGTGCCAGCTCACCACCTCGGGGGAATAGAAACAATGAGCAGTTCTAC. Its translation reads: CASSPPRGNRNNEQFY.